The 24 T cell receptor beta chains listed next were all sequenced from one sample in a study of shared clonotypes between healthy human individuals. The assay was immunoSEQ multiplex PCR, and TCRdb's table has in-frame clones only and misses some. The data contain 450,000 or so clones, roughly 80% of them singletons. The sample taken for sequencing was PBMCs. The receptors come from a woman in her forties in good health. Some clones in this sample may be carry-over from other donors' samples.

This clone came up a few times. The V gene is TRBV5-6, the J gene TRBJ2-3; 10 bases map to TRBD2. The V and J ends lost 5 bases and 3 bases, in that order; junction bases with no gene match: 3. This CDR3 is built from 14 residues. Per the germline V gene, CDR1 is SGHDT and CDR2 is YYEEEE. CDR3 DNA sequence: TGTGCCAGCAGACTACTAGCGGGAACAGATACGCAGTATTTT. Protein sequence: CASRLLAGTDTQYF.

The rearrangement links TRBV27 to TRBJ1-4; D uncertain. The CDR3 totals 13 residues. Germline CDR1 MNHEY, CDR2 SMNVEV (reference sequence). Deletions cut 3 bases from V and 8 bases from J, with 10 bases between. The DNA for the CDR3 is TGTGCCAGCAGTTTTAGAAGCGGGGAAAAACTGTTTTTT. Encoded protein: CASSFRSGEKLFF. The full variable domain, with the rest looked up from reference TRBV27 and TRBJ1-4, is EAQVTQNPRYLITVTGKKLTVTCSQNMNHEYMSWYRQDPGLGLRQIYYSMNVEVTDKGDVPEGYKVSRKEKRNFPLILESPSPNQTSLYFCASSFRSGEKLFFGSGTQLSVL.

V gene TRBV10-3 combines with J gene TRBJ2-7; 11 nucleotides align to TRBD2. The CDR3 loop spans 13 amino acids. In germline, CDR1 is ENHRY, CDR2 SYGVKD. J gave up 4 bases and V 4 bases, and 0 bases lay outside the gene matches. The CDR3 nucleotides read TGTGCCATCAGTGCTAGCGGGAGGTACGAGCAGTACTTC. Amino acids: CAISASGRYEQYF.

The chain recombines TRBV9 with TRBJ1-2, with 8 bases matching TRBD1. CDR3 length: 12 residues. The V gene end was trimmed by 3 bases and the J gene end by 8 bases; junction bases not matched to a gene: 3. Germline V gives CDR1 SGDLS, CDR2 YYNGEE. CDR3 in amino acids: CASSGQGRGYTF. CDR3 nucleotides: TGTGCCAGCAGCGGACAGGGGCGGGGCTACACCTTC.

The gene calls are TRBV7-8 and TRBJ2-3, with D tentatively TRBD2 (5 bases). Between the trimmed V and J ends, which lost 5 bases and 0 bases, there was a span of 12 bases. The germline V gene has CDR1 SGHVS and CDR2 FQNEAQ. This CDR3 region has 15 residues. CDR3: CASSTGLSSTDTQYF. The CDR3 DNA is TGTGCCAGCAGCACCGGACTGTCAAGCACAGATACGCAGTATTTT.

This clone has only a few counts. The sample holds other DNA sequences that translate to the same CDR3. V is TRBV5-1 and J is TRBJ2-2; D gene unclear. This CDR3 has 15 amino acids. Trimming pared 0 bases from V and 0 bases from J, leaving 6 bases between. Germline CDR1 SGHRS, CDR2 YFSETQ. CDR3 protein: CASSLAGANTGELFF. The CDR3 bases are TGCGCCAGCAGCTTGGCGGGCGCGAACACCGGGGAGCTGTTTTTT.

V usage is TRBV29-1 and J usage is TRBJ1-1; D is unclear. The CDR3 length is 10 residues. Germline V CDR1 and CDR2: SQVTM, ANQGSEA. The germline V and J ends were trimmed by 7 bases and 3 bases, with 6 bases remaining between them. CDR3: CSERYTEAFF. In DNA, the CDR3 is TGCAGCGAGCGGTACACTGAAGCTTTCTTT.

This clone was counted once. The genes are TRBV19 and TRBJ2-7; TRBD1 might be the D (5 bases). V was pared by 8 bases and J by 0 bases, with 17 bases between. CDR1 is LNHDA and CDR2 is SQIVND in the germline V gene (reference sequence). This CDR3 is built from 15 residues. This CDR3 is CASSQQDASSYEQYF. The CDR3 DNA reads as TGTGCCAGTTCACAACAGGACGCGAGCTCCTACGAGCAGTACTTC.

The CDR3 nucleotides are TGTGCCAGCTCGCGGGAAAGCTACGAGCAGTACTTC. This translates into CASSRESYEQYF. This chain uses TRBV18 with TRBJ2-7, with D possibly matching TRBD2 (6 bases). Trimming removed 6 bases at V and 3 bases at J, with 9 bases between. Germline V gene lookup returns CDR1 KGHSH and CDR2 LQKENI. This CDR3 has 12 amino acids. The full variable domain, completed using reference TRBV18 and TRBJ2-7, is NAGVMQNPRHLVRRRGQEARLRCSPMKGHSHVYWYRQLPEEGLKFMVYLQKENIIDESGMPKERFSAEFPKEGPSILRIQQVVRGDSAAYFCASSRESYEQYFGPGTRLTVT.

This chain links TRBV6-5 with TRBJ2-3; 7 bases map to TRBD1. The CDR3 consists of 14 residues. V lost 7 bases and J lost 2; bases outside the gene matches: 6. Per the germline V gene, CDR1 is MNHEY and CDR2 is SVGAGI. CDR3 coding DNA: TGTGCCAGCACGGGACAGCCCTTCACAGATACGCAGTATTTT. It codes for CASTGQPFTDTQYF.

The chain employs TRBV15 and TRBJ2-4; TRBD1 matches 7 bases. The germline V gene encodes CDR1 LNHNV and CDR2 YYDKDF (reference sequence). With 1 base clipped from V and 2 bases from J, the junction kept 14 bases outside the gene matches. There are 19 residues in the CDR3. This CDR3 is CATSRVDRPGRVPKNIQYF. For the CDR3, the DNA is TGTGCCACCAGCAGAGTGGACAGGCCCGGGCGGGTCCCCAAAAACATTCAGTACTTC.

V gene TRBV5-4 combines with J gene TRBJ2-3, with D perhaps matching TRBD2 (5 bases). CDR3 length: 13 residues. Germline V gene data show CDR1 as SGHNT and CDR2 as YYREEE (reference sequence). Trimming removed 3 bases at V and 3 bases at J, with 8 bases between. CDR3 nucleotide sequence: TGTGCCAGCAGCTCCGGACTGACAGATACGCAGTATTTT. It yields the protein CASSSGLTDTQYF.

About this clone itself: Other DNA variants within this sample encode the same CDR3. The CDR3, as DNA: TGCGCCAGCAGCTTGACAGGCGGCTACGAGCAGTACTTC. The encoded protein is CASSLTGGYEQYF. The chain has TRBV5-1 and TRBJ2-7; D is possibly TRBD1 (5 bases). The CDR3 extends over 13 amino acids. CDR1 and CDR2 (germline): SGHRS, YFSETQ. V lost 1 base to trimming and J lost 3 bases, with 8 bases between them. Together with reference TRBV5-1 and TRBJ2-7, the CDR3 gives the full variable domain: KAGVTQTPRYLIKTRGQQVTLSCSPISGHRSVSWYQQTPGQGLQFLFEYFSETQRNKGNFPGRFSGRQFSNSRSEMNVSTLELGDSALYLCASSLTGGYEQYFGPGTRLTVT.

Worth noting for this clone: A far larger clone is one base from this, pointing to a likely read error. The same CDR3 can be traced to other DNA sequences in this sample. This rearrangement joins TRBV11-2 to TRBJ1-1; D uncertain. CDR1 SGHAT and CDR2 FQNNGV come from the germline V gene. V was shortened by 4 bases and J by 3 bases, with 18 bases between the two germline ends. The CDR3 covers 16 residues. CDR3 sequence (DNA): TGTGCCAGCAGCTCCCCTGAGTGGATCCGGGACACTGAAGCTTTCTTT. This codes for CASSSPEWIRDTEAFF.

The J gene is TRBJ2-3, the V gene TRBV7-3; tentatively, D is TRBD2 (6 bases). Trimming stripped 5 bases from V and 8 bases from J, with 11 bases between. CDR3 length equals 12 residues. Germline lookup yields CDR1 SGHTA and CDR2 FQGTGA. This CDR3 is CASSQPGGTQYF. In DNA form, the CDR3 reads TGTGCCAGCAGCCAACCCGGGGGTACGCAGTATTTT.

This clone is a singleton in its sample. The V call is TRBV6-6, the J call TRBJ2-2; TRBD2 aligns across 9 bases. CDR1 is MNHNY, CDR2 SVGAGI, per germline (reference sequence). V lost 0 bases to trimming and J lost 6 bases; unmatched junction nucleotides: 2. The CDR3 consists of 15 residues. In DNA, the CDR3 is TGTGCCAGCAGTTACTCTTCTAGCGGGGCCGGGGAGCTGTTTTTT. It is translated as CASSYSSSGAGELFF.

This sequence joins TRBV27 and TRBJ1-2; TRBD1 matches at 9 bases. Germline V gene sequence: CDR1 MNHEY, CDR2 SMNVEV (reference sequence). This CDR3 is 17 amino acids long. V shed 6 bases and J 5 bases; nucleotides not matched to a gene: 16. The CDR3 DNA follows: TGTGCCAGCAGCCCAGACCCCACAGGGGGCGGAGCTTATGGCTACACCTTC. As protein: CASSPDPTGGGAYGYTF.

V usage is TRBV10-1 and J usage is TRBJ2-7; 13 bases map to TRBD2. Germline V gene lookup returns CDR1 WNHNN and CDR2 SYGVQD (reference sequence). This CDR3 spans 16 amino acids. V shed 3 bases and J 4 bases; nucleotides not matched to a gene: 6. The CDR3 sequence is CASSDKPGLAGYEQYF. The CDR3 region has the DNA TGCGCCAGCAGTGATAAGCCGGGACTAGCGGGGTACGAGCAGTACTTC.

Notes on this clone: Just one base apart from a much larger clone, this may be a read error. The V gene is TRBV9, the J gene TRBJ2-1; maybe TRBD1 (6 bases). V gave up 4 bases and J gave up 8 bases, with 19 bases separating them. The CDR3 has 15 residues. CDR1 and CDR2 (germline): SGDLS, YYNGEE. The CDR3 reads CASSSDRFPPDEQFF. The CDR3 DNA reads TGTGCCAGCAGCTCCGACAGGTTCCCACCCGATGAGCAGTTCTTC.

The chain is built from TRBV9 and TRBJ2-7, with 11 bases identical to TRBD1. The CDR3 is 16 amino acids. Germline CDR1 is SGDLS and CDR2 is YYNGEE. J lost 6 bases, V lost 4 bases, and 12 bases had no gene match. CDR3 protein: CASSPQPGQGVAEQYF. The CDR3, as DNA: TGTGCCAGCAGCCCCCAACCGGGACAGGGGGTCGCCGAGCAGTACTTC.

For this clone: A single base is all that separates this from a far larger clone, so a read error is likely. This CDR3 reads CASSVAENEKLFF. CDR3 DNA sequence: TGTGCCAGCAGTGTAGCGGAGAATGAAAAACTGTTTTTT. V usage is TRBV25-1 and J usage is TRBJ1-4; D uncertain. Germline V CDR1 and CDR2: MGHDK, SYGVNS. The CDR3 covers 13 residues. Trimming removed 4 bases at V and 5 bases at J, with 8 bases between. Supplemented by reference TRBV25-1 and TRBJ1-4, the full variable domain reads EADIYQTPRYLVIGTGKKITLECSQTMGHDKMYWYQQDPGMELHLIHYSYGVNSTEKGDLSSESTVSRIRTEHFPLTLESARPSHTSQYLCASSVAENEKLFFGSGTQLSVL.

The V call is TRBV4-1, the J call TRBJ2-5; 9 nucleotides match TRBD1. Germline CDR1 reads MGHRA; CDR2 reads YSYEKL. Germline trimming cut 4 bases from V and 4 bases from J; bases unmatched to any gene: 16. The CDR3 loop spans 18 amino acids. CDR3 DNA sequence: TGCGCCAGCAGCCCACAAATGACCGGGACAGGGTCATCAGAGACCCAGTACTTC. The encoded protein is CASSPQMTGTGSSETQYF.

The chain combines TRBV27 with TRBJ2-1; TRBD2 might be the D (6 bases). Trimming removed 2 bases from V and 6 bases from J, with 14 bases in between. The CDR3 length is 15 residues. Germline V gene lookup returns CDR1 MNHEY and CDR2 SMNVEV (reference sequence). The CDR3 is CASSLGAGTRNEQFF. The CDR3 DNA reads as TGTGCCAGCAGTTTAGGGGCAGGGACTCGCAATGAGCAGTTCTTC.

The DNA of the CDR3 is TGTGCCAGTAGCGCCGGGCCGTCCTACGAGCAGTACTTC. Translation gives CASSAGPSYEQYF. The V call is TRBV19, the J call TRBJ2-7; D is unresolved. Deletions cut 6 bases from V and 1 base from J, with 10 bases between. The CDR3 spans 13 residues. Germline V gene lookup returns CDR1 LNHDA and CDR2 SQIVND (reference sequence). The full variable domain, with the rest looked up from reference TRBV19 and TRBJ2-7, is DGGITQSPKYLFRKEGQNVTLSCEQNLNHDAMYWYRQDPGQGLRLIYYSQIVNDFQKGDIAEGYSVSREKKESFPLTVTSAQKNPTAFYLCASSAGPSYEQYFGPGTRLTVT.